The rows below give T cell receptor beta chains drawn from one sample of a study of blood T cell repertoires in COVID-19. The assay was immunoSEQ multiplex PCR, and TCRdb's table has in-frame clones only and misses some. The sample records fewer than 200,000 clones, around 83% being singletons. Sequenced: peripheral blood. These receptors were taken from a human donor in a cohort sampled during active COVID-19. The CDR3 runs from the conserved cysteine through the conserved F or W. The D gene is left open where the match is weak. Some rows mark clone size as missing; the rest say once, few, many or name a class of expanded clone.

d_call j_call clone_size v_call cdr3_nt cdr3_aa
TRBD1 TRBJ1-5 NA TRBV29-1 TGCAGCGTTGCAAAAGGCAGGGGGGTCAATCAGCCCCAGCATTTT CSVAKGRGVNQPQHF
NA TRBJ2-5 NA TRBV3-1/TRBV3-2 TGTGCCAGCAGCCAAGACTGGGACAAAGAAGAGACCCAGTACTTC CASSQDWDKEETQYF
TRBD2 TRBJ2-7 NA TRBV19 TGTGCCAGTAGTCCGCCTCTAGCGGGAGGGCCCCACGAGCAGTACTTC CASSPPLAGGPHEQYF
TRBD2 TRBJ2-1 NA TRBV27 TGTGCCAGCGGACTAGCGGGAGACAATGAGCAGTTCTTC CASGLAGDNEQFF
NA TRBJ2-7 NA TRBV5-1 TGCGCCAGCAGCTTGGCCTCTGGGGGCGACCTCCTTGGTCAGTACTTC CASSLASGGDLLGQYF
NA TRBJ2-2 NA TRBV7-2 TGTGCCAGCAGTTCGGACAGAAACACCGGGGAGCTGTTTTTT CASSSDRNTGELFF
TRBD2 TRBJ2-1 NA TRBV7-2 TGTGCCAGCAGCTTAGGCGGCCTAGCGGGTATTAATGAGCAGTTCTTC CASSLGGLAGINEQFF
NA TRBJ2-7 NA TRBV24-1 TGTGCCACCAGTGGGCGGGACCGCCGGGAGCAGTACTTC CATSGRDRREQYF
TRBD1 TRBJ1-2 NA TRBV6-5 TGTGCCAGCAGTTCGGGACAGGGGAAGGGGTATGGCTACACCTTC CASSSGQGKGYGYTF
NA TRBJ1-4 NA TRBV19 TGTGCCAGTAGTACACGGGGGTCTCAGGAAAAACTGTTTTTT CASSTRGSQEKLFF
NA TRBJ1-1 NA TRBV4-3 TGCGCCAGCAGCCACGCTGGTGAGGCGACTGAAGCTTTCTTT CASSHAGEATEAFF
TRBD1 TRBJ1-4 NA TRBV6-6 TGTGCCAGCAGCCGGGACAGAGATGAAAAACTGTTTTTT CASSRDRDEKLFF
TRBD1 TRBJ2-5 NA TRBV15 TGTGCCACCAGCAGAGATCGGGCAGGGGGAGAGACCCAGTACTTC CATSRDRAGGETQYF
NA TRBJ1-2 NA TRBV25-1 TGTGCCAGCAGTGATAATATTGGGCGAAGGGGGTATGGCTACACCTTC CASSDNIGRRGYGYTF
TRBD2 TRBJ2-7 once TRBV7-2 TGTGCCAGCAGCTTAGGGACTAGCGGGGGGGCCCACGAGCAGTACTTC CASSLGTSGGAHEQYF
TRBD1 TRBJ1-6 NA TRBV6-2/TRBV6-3 TGTGCCAGCAGTAGAGGGGCAGGGGGTAATTCACCCCTCCACTTT CASSRGAGGNSPLHF
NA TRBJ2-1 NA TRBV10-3 TGTGCCATCACCACAAGTAACTCCTACAATGAGCAGTTCTTC CAITTSNSYNEQFF
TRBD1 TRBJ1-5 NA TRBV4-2 TGTGCCAGCAGCCAAGAAGACAGGGGCAATCAGCCCCAGCATTTT CASSQEDRGNQPQHF
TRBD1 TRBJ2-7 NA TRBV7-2 TGTGCCAGCAGCACGACAGGGGCAGCGGGCTACGAGCAGTACTTC CASSTTGAAGYEQYF
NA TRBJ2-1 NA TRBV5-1 TGCGCCAGCAGCTTAACCCGGACAGTCAATGAGCAGTTCTTC CASSLTRTVNEQFF
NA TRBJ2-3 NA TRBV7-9 TGTGCCAGCAGCAGACGTACAGGGAGCACAGATACGCAGTATTTT CASSRRTGSTDTQYF
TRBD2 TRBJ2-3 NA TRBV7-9 TGTGCCAGCAGCTTAGTAGCGGGAGCGGGTGGGGATACGCAGTATTTT CASSLVAGAGGDTQYF
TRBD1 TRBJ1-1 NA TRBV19 TGTGCCAGTAGTATACAGGGGGGAGGTACTGAAGCTTTCTTT CASSIQGGGTEAFF
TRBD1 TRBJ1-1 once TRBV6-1 TGTGCCAGCAGTGAAACGACCGGGACAGGAGCTTTCTTT CASSETTGTGAFF
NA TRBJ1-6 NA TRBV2 TGTGCCAGCAGATCCGGCGGATCACCCCTCCACTTT CASRSGGSPLHF
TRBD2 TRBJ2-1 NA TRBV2 TGTGCCAGCAGTTTACTAGCGGGAGACCGAACCTACAATGAGCAGTTCTTC CASSLLAGDRTYNEQFF
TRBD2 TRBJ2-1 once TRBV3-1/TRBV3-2 TGTGCCAGGGGACTAGCGCATAACAATGAGCAGTTCTTC CARGLAHNNEQFF
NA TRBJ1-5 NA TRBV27 TGTGCCAGCAGACCGGACAGAAACCTAGGGAATCAGCCCCAGCATTTT CASRPDRNLGNQPQHF
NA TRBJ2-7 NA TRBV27 TGTGCCAGCAGTTTTTCGAGGCCCCTGAGCTCCTACGAGCAGTACTTC CASSFSRPLSSYEQYF
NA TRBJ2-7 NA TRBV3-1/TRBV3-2 TGTGCCAGCAGCCTTAGCTCCTACGAGCAGTACTTC CASSLSSYEQYF
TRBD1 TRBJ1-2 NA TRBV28 TGTGCCAGCAGTCCTGGGGACAGGGACGGCTACACCTTC CASSPGDRDGYTF
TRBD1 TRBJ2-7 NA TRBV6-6 TGTGCCAGCAGGCTGGGACAGGACGAGCAGTACTTC CASRLGQDEQYF
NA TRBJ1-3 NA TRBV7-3 TGTGCCAGCAGCTTCTCCCAGCGTACGTATGGAAACACCATATATTTT CASSFSQRTYGNTIYF
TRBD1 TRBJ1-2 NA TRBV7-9 TGTGCCAGCAGCTCCGGACAGGGTGCCTATGGCTACACCTTC CASSSGQGAYGYTF
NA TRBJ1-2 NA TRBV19 TGTGCCAGTAGGGACGGGGGGCGAGGCTACACCTTC CASRDGGRGYTF
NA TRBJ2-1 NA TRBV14 TGTGCCAGCAGCCAAGCCTGGACACTTCGGAGCTCCTACAATGAGCAGTTCTTC CASSQAWTLRSSYNEQFF
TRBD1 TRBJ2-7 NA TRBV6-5 TGTGCCAGCAGGACGGGACAGGGCTCCTACGAGCAGTACTTC CASRTGQGSYEQYF
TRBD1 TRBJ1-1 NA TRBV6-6 TGTGCCAGCAGGCGAAACAGGGGACAACATGGGAACACTGAAGCTTTCTTT CASRRNRGQHGNTEAFF
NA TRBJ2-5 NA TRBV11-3 TGTGCCAGCAGCTCTCCAGGGGAAGAGACCCAGTACTTC CASSSPGEETQYF
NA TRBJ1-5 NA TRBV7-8 TGTGCCAGCAGCTTTCTCGACTATCAGCCCCAGCATTTT CASSFLDYQPQHF
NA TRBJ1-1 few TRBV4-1 TGCGCCAGCAGCCAAGGTATCACTGAAGCTTTCTTT CASSQGITEAFF
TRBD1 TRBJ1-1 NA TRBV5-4 TGTGCCAGCAGCCCGGGACAGGGCACTGAAGCTTTCTTT CASSPGQGTEAFF
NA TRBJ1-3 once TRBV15 TGTGCCACCAGCAGAGATCCAGGGCCTGGAAACACCATATATTTT CATSRDPGPGNTIYF
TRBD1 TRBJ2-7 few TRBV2 TGTGCCAGCAGTGGAACTGACAGGGGCGATATCTACGAGCAGTACTTC CASSGTDRGDIYEQYF
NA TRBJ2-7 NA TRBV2 TGTGCCAGCAGTGAAGGGCGACTCGGGGGTGGCGAGCAGTACTTC CASSEGRLGGGEQYF
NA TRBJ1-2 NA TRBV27 TGTGCCAGCAGTCAAACAGGGCTTACTAACTATGGCTACACCTTC CASSQTGLTNYGYTF
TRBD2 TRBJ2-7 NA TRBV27 TGTGCCAGCAGACCCGTGGTCGGTAGACTAGCGGACCTACCCTACGAGCAGTACTTC CASRPVVGRLADLPYEQYF
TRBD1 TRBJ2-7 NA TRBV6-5 TGTGCCAGCAGTCCGGACAGGGTAATCTACGAGCAGTACTTC CASSPDRVIYEQYF
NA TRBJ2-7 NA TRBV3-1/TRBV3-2 TGTGCCAGCAGTCCAGGAATAGGGGCCTACGAGCAGTACTTC CASSPGIGAYEQYF
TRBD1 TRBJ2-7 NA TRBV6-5 TGTGCCAGCAGCGCCGACAGGGTCTGGAACGAGCAGTACTTC CASSADRVWNEQYF
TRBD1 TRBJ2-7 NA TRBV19 TGTGCCAGTAGTATCGGCAGGGGGCAGGACGAGCAGTACTTC CASSIGRGQDEQYF
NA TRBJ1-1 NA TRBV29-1 TGCAGCGTACATCAGGTATTGAACACTGAAGCTTTCTTT CSVHQVLNTEAFF
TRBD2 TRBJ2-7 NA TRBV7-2 TGTGCCAGCAGCTCTATGGGACTAGCGGGAGAGAACGAGCAGTACTTC CASSSMGLAGENEQYF